This T cell receptor (beta chain) emerged from a study of blood T cells in healthy people across ages. Study-wide results and caveats: Comparison with aged donors showed that long-lived donors had more naive CD4+ cells and higher diversity.

Researchers collected roughly 10 milliliters of peripheral blood from every single donor. Per sample, at least 5.5 micrograms of total RNA were extracted. Primed by a sample-barcoded 5' primer and a J-beta primer mix, a second PCR proceeded for about 7 to 12 cycles. TCRdb recomputed calls from the 5' RACE reads with MiXCR, one row per CDR3 protein. The table has about 970,000 distinct CDR3 sequences, roughly half seen once; the top ten hold roughly 23%. This clonotype showed up just a few times. Antigen specificity is unknown. Trimming left V 10 bases short and J 0 bases short, with 15 bases between. CDR1 MDHEN and CDR2 SYDVKM come from the germline V gene. The CDR3 runs to 14 residues.

The sequence was collected from a woman aged 60 to 75 in good health. The chain combines TRBV28 with TRBJ1-2; no firm D call. Sequencing was carried out using blood. This chain's CDR3 is CAILGRLANYGYTF. The CDR3 nucleotides are TGTGCCATATTAGGACGTCTAGCTAACTATGGCTACACCTTC.